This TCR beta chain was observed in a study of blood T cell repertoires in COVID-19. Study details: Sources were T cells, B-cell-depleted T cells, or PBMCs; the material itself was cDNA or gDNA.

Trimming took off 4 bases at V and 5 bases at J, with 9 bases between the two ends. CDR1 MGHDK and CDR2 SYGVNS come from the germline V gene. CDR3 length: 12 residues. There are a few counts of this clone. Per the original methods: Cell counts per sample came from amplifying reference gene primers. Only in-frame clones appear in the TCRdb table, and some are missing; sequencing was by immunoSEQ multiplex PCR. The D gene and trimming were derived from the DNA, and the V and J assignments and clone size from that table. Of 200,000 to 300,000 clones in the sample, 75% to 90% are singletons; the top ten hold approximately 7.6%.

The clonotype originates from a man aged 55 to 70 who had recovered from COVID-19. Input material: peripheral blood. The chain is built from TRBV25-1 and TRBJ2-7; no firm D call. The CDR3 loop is CASSGYFHEQYF. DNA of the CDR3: TGTGCCAGCAGTGGATACTTCCACGAGCAGTACTTC.